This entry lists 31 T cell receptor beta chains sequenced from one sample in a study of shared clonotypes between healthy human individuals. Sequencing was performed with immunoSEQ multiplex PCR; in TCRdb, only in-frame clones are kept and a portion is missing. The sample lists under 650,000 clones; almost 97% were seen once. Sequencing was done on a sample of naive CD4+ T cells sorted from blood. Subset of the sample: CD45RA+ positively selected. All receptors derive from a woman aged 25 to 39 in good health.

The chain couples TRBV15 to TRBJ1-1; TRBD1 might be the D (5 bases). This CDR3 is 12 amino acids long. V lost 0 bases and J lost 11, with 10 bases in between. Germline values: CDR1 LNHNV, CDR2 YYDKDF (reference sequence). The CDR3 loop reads CATSREGVRAFF. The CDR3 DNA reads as TGTGCCACCAGCAGAGAAGGGGTGAGGGCTTTCTTT.

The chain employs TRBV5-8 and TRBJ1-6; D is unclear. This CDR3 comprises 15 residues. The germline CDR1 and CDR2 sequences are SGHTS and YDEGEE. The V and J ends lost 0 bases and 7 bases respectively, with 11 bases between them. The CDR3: CASSLAAPPNSPLHF. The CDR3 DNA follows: TGTGCCAGCAGCTTGGCCGCACCGCCAAATTCACCCCTCCACTTT.

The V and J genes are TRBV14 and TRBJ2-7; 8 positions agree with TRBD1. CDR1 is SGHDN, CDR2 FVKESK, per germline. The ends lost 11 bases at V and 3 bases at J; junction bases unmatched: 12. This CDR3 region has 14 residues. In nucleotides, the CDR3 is TGTGCCGACAGTGTTCGGGACAGGATCTACGAGCAGTACTTC. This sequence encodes CADSVRDRIYEQYF.

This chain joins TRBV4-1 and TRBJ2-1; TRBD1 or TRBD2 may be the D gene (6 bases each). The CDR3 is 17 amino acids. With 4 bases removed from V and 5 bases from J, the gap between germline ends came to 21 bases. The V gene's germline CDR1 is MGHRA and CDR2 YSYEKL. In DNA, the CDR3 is TGCGCCAGCAGCCCAATTGTTGGCAGGGGAGGCCACAATGAGCAGTTCTTC. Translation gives CASSPIVGRGGHNEQFF.

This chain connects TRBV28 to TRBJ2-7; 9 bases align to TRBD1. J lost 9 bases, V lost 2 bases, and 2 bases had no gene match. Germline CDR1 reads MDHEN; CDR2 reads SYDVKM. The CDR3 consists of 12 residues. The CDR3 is CASSLRGQGQYF. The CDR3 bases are TGTGCCAGCAGTTTAAGGGGACAGGGGCAGTACTTC.

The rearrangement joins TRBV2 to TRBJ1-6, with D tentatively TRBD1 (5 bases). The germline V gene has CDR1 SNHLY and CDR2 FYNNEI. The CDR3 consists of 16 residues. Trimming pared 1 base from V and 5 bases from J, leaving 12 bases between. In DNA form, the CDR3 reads TGTGCCAGCAGTGAAGAGGGACCAAGTAATAATTCACCCCTCCACTTT. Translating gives CASSEEGPSNNSPLHF. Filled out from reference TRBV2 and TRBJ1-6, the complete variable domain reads EPEVTQTPSHQVTQMGQEVILRCVPISNHLYFYWYRQILGQKVEFLVSFYNNEISEKSEIFDDQFSVERPDGSNFTLKIRSTKLEDSAMYFCASSEEGPSNNSPLHFGNGTRLTVT.

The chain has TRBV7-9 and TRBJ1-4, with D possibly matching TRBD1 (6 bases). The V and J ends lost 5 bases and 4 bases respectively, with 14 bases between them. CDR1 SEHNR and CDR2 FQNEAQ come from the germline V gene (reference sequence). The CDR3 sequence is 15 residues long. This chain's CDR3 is CASSRGGQNNEKLFF. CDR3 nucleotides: TGTGCCAGCAGCCGCGGGGGGCAGAATAATGAAAAACTGTTTTTT.

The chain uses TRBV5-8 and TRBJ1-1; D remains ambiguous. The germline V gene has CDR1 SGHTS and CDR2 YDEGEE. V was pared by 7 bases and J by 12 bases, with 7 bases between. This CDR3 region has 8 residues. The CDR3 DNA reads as TGTGCCAGCGAGAGAACTTTCTTT. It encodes CASERTFF.

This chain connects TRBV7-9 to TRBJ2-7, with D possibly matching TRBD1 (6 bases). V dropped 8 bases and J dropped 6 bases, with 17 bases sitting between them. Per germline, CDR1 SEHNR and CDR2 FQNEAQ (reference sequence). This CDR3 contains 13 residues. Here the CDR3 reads CASHRDLLTEQYF. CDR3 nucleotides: TGTGCCAGCCACAGGGACCTTTTAACCGAGCAGTACTTC.

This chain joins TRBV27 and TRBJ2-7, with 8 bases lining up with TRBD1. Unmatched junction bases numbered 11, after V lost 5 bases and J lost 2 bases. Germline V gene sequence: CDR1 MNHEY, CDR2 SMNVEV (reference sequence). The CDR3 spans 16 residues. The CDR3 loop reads CASSAFPTGDPYEQYF. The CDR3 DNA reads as TGTGCCAGCAGTGCCTTCCCGACAGGGGACCCCTACGAGCAGTACTTC.

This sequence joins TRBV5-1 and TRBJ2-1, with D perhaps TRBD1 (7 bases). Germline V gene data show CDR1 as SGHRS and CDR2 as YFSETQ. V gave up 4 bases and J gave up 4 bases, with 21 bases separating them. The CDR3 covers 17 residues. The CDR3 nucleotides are TGCGCCAGCAGCCCGGGGGACAGTCTAACTAGTTACAATGAGCAGTTCTTC. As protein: CASSPGDSLTSYNEQFF.

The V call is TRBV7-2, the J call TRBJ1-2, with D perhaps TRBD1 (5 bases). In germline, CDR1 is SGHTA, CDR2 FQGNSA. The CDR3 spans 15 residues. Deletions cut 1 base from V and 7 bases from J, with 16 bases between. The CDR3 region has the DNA TGTGCCAGCAGCTTAGGCCGTCGGGGGAGTAGTGGCTACACCTTC. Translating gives CASSLGRRGSSGYTF.

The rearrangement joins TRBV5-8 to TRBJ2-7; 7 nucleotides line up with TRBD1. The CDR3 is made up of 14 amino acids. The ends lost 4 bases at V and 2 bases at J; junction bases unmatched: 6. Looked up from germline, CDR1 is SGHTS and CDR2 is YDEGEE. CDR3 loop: CASSVGQSAYEQYF. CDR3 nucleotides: TGTGCCAGCAGCGTGGGACAGAGCGCCTACGAGCAGTACTTC.

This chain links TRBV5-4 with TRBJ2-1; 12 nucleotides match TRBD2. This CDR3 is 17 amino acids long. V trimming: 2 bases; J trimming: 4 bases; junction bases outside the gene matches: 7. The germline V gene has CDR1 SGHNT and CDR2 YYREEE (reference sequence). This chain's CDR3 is CASSLNTLAGGYNEQFF. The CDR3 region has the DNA TGTGCCAGCAGCTTAAATACCCTAGCGGGAGGGTACAATGAGCAGTTCTTC.

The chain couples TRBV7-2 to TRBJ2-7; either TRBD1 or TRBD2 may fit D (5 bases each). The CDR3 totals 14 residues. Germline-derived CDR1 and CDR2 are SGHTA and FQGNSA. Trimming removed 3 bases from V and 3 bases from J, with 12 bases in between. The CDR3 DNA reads TGTGCCAGCAGCTTGGGGACGCCACTCTACGAGCAGTACTTC. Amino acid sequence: CASSLGTPLYEQYF.

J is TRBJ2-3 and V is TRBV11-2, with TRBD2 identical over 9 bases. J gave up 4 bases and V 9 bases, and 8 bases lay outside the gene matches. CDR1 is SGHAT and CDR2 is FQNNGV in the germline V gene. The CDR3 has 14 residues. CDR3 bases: TGTGCCAGTAATAGCGGGAGAGGTCCAGATACGCAGTATTTT. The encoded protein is CASNSGRGPDTQYF.

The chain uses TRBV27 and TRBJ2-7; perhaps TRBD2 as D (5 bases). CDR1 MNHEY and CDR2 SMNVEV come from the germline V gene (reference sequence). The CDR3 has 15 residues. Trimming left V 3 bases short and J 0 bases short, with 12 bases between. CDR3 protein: CASSFQPGSSYEQYF. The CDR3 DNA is TGTGCCAGCAGTTTTCAGCCGGGATCCTCCTACGAGCAGTACTTC.

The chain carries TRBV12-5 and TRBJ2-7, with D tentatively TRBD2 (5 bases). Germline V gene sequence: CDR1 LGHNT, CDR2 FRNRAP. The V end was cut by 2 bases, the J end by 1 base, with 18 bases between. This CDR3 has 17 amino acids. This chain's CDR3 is CASGLPPTKKLSYEQYF. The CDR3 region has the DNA TGTGCTAGTGGTTTGCCACCGACTAAGAAACTTTCCTACGAGCAGTACTTC. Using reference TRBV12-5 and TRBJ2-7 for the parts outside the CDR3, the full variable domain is DARVTQTPRHKVTEMGQEVTMRCQPILGHNTVFWYRQTMMQGLELLAYFRNRAPLDDSGMPKDRFSAEMPDATLATLKIQPSEPRDSAVYFCASGLPPTKKLSYEQYFGPGTRLTVT.

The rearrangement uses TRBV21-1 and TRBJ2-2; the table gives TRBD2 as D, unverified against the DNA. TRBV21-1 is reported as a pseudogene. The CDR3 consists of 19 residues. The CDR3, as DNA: TGTGCCAGCAGCGACACGTTACCCGGGACTAGCGGGAACACCGGGGAGCTGTTTTTT. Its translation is CASSDTLPGTSGNTGELFF.

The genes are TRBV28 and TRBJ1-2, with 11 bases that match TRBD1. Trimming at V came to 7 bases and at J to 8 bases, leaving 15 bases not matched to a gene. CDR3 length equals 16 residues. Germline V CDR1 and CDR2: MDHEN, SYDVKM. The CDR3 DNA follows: TGTGCCAGCACCGTAGGGCGTGGGACAGGGGGGGGAGGCTACACCTTC. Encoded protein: CASTVGRGTGGGGYTF.

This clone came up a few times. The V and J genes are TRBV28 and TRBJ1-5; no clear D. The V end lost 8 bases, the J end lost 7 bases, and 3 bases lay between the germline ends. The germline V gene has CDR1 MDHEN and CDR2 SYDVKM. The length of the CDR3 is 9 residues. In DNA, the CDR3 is TGTGCCAGCGGCCAGCCCCAGCATTTT. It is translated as CASGQPQHF.

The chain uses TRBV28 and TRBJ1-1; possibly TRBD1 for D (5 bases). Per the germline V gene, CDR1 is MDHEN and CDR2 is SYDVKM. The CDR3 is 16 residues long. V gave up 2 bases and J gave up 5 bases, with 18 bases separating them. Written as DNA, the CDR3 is TGTGCCAGCAGTTTAGGAGGGACCACGGTATTTACTGAAGCTTTCTTT. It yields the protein CASSLGGTTVFTEAFF.

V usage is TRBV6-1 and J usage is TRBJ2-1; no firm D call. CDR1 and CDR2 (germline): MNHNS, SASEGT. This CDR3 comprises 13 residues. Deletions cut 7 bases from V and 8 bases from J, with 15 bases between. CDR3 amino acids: CASNVWDFHEQFF. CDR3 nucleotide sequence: TGTGCCAGCAATGTGTGGGATTTCCATGAGCAGTTCTTC.

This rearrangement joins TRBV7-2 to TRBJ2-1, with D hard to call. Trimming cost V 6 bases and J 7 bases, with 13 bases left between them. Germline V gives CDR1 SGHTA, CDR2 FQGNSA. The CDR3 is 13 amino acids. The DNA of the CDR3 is TGTGCCAGCAGACCAGGCGGTCGAAATGAGCAGTTCTTC. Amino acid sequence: CASRPGGRNEQFF.

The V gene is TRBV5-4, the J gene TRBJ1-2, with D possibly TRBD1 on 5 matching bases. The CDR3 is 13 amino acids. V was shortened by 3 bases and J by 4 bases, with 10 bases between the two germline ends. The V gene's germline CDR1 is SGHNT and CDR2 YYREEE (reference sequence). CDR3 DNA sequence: TGTGCCAGCAGCTCGGGGGACGCCTATGGCTACACCTTC. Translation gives CASSSGDAYGYTF. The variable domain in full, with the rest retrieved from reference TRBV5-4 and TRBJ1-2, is ETGVTQSPTHLIKTRGQQVTLRCSSQSGHNTVSWYQQALGQGPQFIFQYYREEENGRGNFPPRFSGLQFPNYSSELNVNALELDDSALYLCASSSGDAYGYTFGSGTRLTVV.

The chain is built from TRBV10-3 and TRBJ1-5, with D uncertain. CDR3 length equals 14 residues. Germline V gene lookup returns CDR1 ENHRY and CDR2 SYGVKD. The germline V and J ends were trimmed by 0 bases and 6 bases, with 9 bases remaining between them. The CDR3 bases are TGTGCCATCAGTGAGTCGACTGGAGGTCAGCCCCAGCATTTT. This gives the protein CAISESTGGQPQHF.

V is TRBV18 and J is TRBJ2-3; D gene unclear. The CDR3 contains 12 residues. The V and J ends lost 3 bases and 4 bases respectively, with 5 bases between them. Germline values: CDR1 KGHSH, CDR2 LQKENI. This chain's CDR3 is CASSPGPDTQYF. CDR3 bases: TGTGCCAGCTCACCTGGCCCAGATACGCAGTATTTT.

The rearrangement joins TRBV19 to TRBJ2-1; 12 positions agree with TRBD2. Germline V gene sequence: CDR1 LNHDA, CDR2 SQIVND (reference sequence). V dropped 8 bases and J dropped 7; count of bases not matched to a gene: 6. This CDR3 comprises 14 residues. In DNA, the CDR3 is TGTGCCAGTCGGACTAGCGGGATCACTAATGAGCAGTTCTTC. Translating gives CASRTSGITNEQFF.

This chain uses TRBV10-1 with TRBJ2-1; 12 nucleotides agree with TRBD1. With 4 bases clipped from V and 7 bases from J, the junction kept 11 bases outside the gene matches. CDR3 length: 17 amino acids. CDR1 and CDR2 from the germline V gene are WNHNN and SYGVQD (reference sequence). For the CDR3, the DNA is TGCGCCAGCAGTGGAACTACAGGGGACAGGGGGCTTAATGAGCAGTTCTTC. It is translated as CASSGTTGDRGLNEQFF.

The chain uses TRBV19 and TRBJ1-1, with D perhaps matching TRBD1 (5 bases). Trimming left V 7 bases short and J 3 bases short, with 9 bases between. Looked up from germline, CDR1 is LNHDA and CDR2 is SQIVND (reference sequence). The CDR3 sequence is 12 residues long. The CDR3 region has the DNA TGTGCCAGTAAGGACACTTACACTGAAGCTTTCTTT. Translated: CASKDTYTEAFF.

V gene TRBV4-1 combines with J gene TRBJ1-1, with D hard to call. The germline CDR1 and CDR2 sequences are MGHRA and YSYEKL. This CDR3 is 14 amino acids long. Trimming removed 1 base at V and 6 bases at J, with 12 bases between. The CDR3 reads CASSQGLARSEAFF. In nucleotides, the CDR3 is TGCGCCAGCAGCCAAGGCTTGGCCCGGTCTGAAGCTTTCTTT.